This entry describes one T cell receptor beta chain. CDR3 length equals 17 residues. V lost 7 bases to trimming and J lost 0 bases; unmatched junction nucleotides: 12. Germline V gene sequence: CDR1 WSHSY, CDR2 SAAADI. This record belongs to a study of blood T cell repertoires in COVID-19. Study-level information: Samples representing acute and convalescent COVID-19 were sourced from the United States, Italy and Spain. The analysed material was cDNA or gDNA that came from T cells, B-cell-depleted T cells, or PBMCs.

Original processing methods: Reference gene primer amplification yielded estimated nucleated cell counts. The assay was immunoSEQ multiplex PCR, and TCRdb's table has in-frame clones only and misses some. V and J calls and clone size are those listed in that table; D and trimming were worked out from the DNA. Here the sample spans about 31,000 clones, roughly nine tenths being singletons. This TCR came from a human donor with active COVID-19. The donor label of this sample is uncertain. The sequencing input was peripheral blood. The gene calls are TRBV10-2 and TRBJ2-3, with 8 bases lining up with TRBD2. CDR3 in amino acids: CASKPRGGLASTDTQYF. CDR3 DNA: TGCGCCAGCAAGCCTCGCGGGGGGTTGGCTAGCACAGATACGCAGTATTTT.